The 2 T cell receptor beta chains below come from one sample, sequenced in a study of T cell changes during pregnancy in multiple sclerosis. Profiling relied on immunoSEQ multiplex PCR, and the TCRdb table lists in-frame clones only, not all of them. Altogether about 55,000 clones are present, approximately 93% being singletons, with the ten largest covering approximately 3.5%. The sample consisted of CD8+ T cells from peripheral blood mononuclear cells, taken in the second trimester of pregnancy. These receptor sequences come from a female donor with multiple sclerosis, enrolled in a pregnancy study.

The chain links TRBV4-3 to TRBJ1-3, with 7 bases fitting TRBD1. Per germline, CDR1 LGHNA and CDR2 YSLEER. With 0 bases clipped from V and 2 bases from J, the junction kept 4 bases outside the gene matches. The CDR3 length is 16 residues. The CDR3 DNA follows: TGCGCCAGCAGCCAAGATAAAGGGACAGCTGGAAACACCATATATTTT. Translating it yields CASSQDKGTAGNTIYF.

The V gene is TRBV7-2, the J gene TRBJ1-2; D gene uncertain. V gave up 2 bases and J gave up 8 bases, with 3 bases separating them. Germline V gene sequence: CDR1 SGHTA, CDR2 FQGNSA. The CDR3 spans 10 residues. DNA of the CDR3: TGTGCCAGCAGCTTACAGGGCTACACCTTC. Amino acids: CASSLQGYTF.